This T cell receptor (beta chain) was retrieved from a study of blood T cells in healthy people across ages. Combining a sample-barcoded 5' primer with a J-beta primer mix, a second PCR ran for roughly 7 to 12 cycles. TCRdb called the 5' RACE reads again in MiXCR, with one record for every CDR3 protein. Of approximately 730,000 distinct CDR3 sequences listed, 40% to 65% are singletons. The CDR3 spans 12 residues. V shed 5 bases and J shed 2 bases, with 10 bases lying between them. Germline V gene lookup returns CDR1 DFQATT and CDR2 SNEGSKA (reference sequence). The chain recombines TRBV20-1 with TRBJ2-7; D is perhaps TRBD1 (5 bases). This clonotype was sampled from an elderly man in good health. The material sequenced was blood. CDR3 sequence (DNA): TGCAGTGCTCTGACAGATACCTACGAGCAGTACTTC. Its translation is CSALTDTYEQYF.